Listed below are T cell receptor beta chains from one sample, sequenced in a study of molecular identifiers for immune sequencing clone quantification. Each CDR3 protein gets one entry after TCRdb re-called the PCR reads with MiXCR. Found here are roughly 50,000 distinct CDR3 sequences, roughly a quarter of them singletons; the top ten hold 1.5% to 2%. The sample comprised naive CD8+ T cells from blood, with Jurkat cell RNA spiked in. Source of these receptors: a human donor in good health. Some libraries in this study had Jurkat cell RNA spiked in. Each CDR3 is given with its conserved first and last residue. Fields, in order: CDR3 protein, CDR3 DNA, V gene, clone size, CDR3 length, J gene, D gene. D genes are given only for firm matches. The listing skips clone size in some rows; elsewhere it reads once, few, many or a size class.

CASSYRGQGPWPLHF | TGTGCCAGCAGCTACAGGGGACAGGGCCCTTGGCCCCTCCACTTT | TRBV5-4 | many | 15 | TRBJ1-6 | TRBD1
CASSPLPGQGNEKLFF | TGTGCCAGCAGTCCCTTACCGGGACAGGGGAATGAAAAACTGTTTTTT | TRBV7-9 | many | 16 | TRBJ1-4 | TRBD1
CASGDSAYSNQPQHF | TGTGCCAGTGGGGACAGTGCTTATAGCAATCAGCCCCAGCATTTT | TRBV9 | many | 15 | TRBJ1-5 | TRBD1
CASSMSGANTEAFF | TGTGCCAGTAGTATGTCAGGGGCGAACACTGAAGCTTTCTTT | TRBV19 | many | 14 | TRBJ1-1 | -
CASSERLLRSMYF | TGTGCCAGCAGTGAACGGCTTTTGAGAAGTATGTACTTC | TRBV25-1 | many | 13 | TRBJ2-7 | -
CARSQAPDGPGQPQHF | TGTGCCCGCAGCCAAGCCCCCGACGGCCCTGGGCAGCCCCAGCATTTT | TRBV4-2 | - | 16 | TRBJ1-5 | -
CASSERDGRYNEQFF | TGCGCCAGCAGCGAACGGGACGGAAGATACAATGAGCAGTTCTTC | TRBV4-3 | many | 15 | TRBJ2-1 | -
CASSYSASGTDTQYF | TGTGCCAGCAGTTACTCGGCTAGCGGCACAGATACGCAGTATTTT | TRBV6-5 | many | 15 | TRBJ2-3 | -
CASSPYRAVNLDTQYF | TGTGCCAGCAGTCCCTACAGGGCCGTTAACCTAGATACGCAGTATTTT | TRBV12-3/TRBV12-4 | many | 16 | TRBJ2-3 | -
CASSLPGGVTEAFF | TGTGCCAGCAGCCTACCCGGGGGGGTGACTGAAGCTTTCTTT | TRBV7-9 | few | 14 | TRBJ1-1 | -
CASRQVAGNPPPHF | TGCGCCAGCCGCCAAGTTGCCGGGAATCCGCCCCCGCATTTT | TRBV4-1 | - | 14 | TRBJ1-5 | -
CASSLAGVGQPQHF | TGTGCCAGCAGTTTGGCCGGGGTCGGGCAGCCCCAGCATTTT | TRBV27 | few | 14 | TRBJ1-5 | -
CASSLGQGAIREKLFF | TGTGCCAGCAGCTTGGGACAGGGGGCGATTCGAGAAAAACTGTTTTTT | TRBV7-9 | - | 16 | TRBJ1-4 | TRBD1
CASSYSNAGPTDTQYF | TGTGCCAGCAGTTACTCGAATGCGGGCCCCACAGATACGCAGTATTTT | TRBV6-2/TRBV6-3 | few | 16 | TRBJ2-3 | -
CASSYSIQGYTIYF | TGTGCCAGCAGTTACTCGATACAGGGATACACCATATATTTT | TRBV6-6 | few | 14 | TRBJ1-3 | -
CASSLGEGLSGDTQYF | TGTGCCAGCAGCTTAGGCGAGGGACTCTCCGGAGATACGCAGTATTTT | TRBV11-2 | many | 16 | TRBJ2-3 | -